A single sample gave rise to the 10 T cell receptor beta chains below, sequenced in a study of shared clonotypes between healthy human individuals. Repertoires were generated with immunoSEQ multiplex PCR, while TCRdb's copy carries only in-frame clones and drops some. In the table there are about a million clones, roughly 80% of which are singletons. Specimen: memory CD4+ T cells from PBMCs. Noted subset: CD45RA-negative fraction. These receptors all stem from a man younger than 35 in good health. Some clones in this sample may be carry-over from other donors' samples.

This clone was seen more than once but under ten times. V gene TRBV27 combines with J gene TRBJ2-5; D may correspond to TRBD1 or TRBD2 (5 bases each). This CDR3 is built from 14 residues. The ends were cut back, 6 bases at V and 7 bases at J, with 18 bases in the middle. In germline, CDR1 is MNHEY, CDR2 SMNVEV (reference sequence). The CDR3 loop is CASSQPGRTWTQYF. The CDR3 coding sequence is TGTGCCAGCAGCCAACCGGGACGGACTTGGACCCAGTACTTC.

This clone was picked up many times. V and J are TRBV7-9 and TRBJ2-7, with D perhaps TRBD1 or TRBD2 (6 bases each). Per germline, CDR1 SEHNR and CDR2 FQNEAQ (reference sequence). The CDR3 is 18 residues long. Trimming shortened V by 5 bases and J by 2 bases, and 25 bases separated the two germline ends. The CDR3 here is CASSPQTFEEGGAYEQYF. The CDR3, as DNA: TGTGCCAGCAGCCCGCAGACATTTGAGGAGGGGGGAGCCTACGAGCAGTACTTC.

This clone has only a few counts. Different DNA sequences within this sample yield the same CDR3. V usage is TRBV7-9 and J usage is TRBJ1-4; D remains ambiguous. Per germline, CDR1 SEHNR and CDR2 FQNEAQ (reference sequence). This CDR3 region has 12 residues. Deletions cut 3 bases from V and 7 bases from J, with 6 bases between. The CDR3 DNA reads TGTGCCAGCAGCTTGGAGAGTGAAAAACTGTTTTTT. Translating gives CASSLESEKLFF.

The chain joins TRBV7-9 to TRBJ1-4; D is unclear. The V end was cut by 5 bases, the J end by 0 bases, with 16 bases between. Germline CDR1 and CDR2: SEHNR and FQNEAQ (reference sequence). This CDR3 is built from 17 residues. The CDR3 sequence is CASSPRRTVATNEKLFF. The CDR3 DNA sequence: TGTGCCAGCAGCCCTCGGAGGACCGTGGCAACTAATGAAAAACTGTTTTTT.

This clone has more than one count but fewer than ten. V usage is TRBV2 and J usage is TRBJ1-1; 7 bases are shared with TRBD1. CDR3 length: 12 residues. Unmatched junction bases numbered 8, after V lost 8 bases and J lost 8 bases. Germline V CDR1 and CDR2: SNHLY, FYNNEI. The CDR3 is CASEFDRDEAFF. In nucleotides, the CDR3 is TGTGCCAGCGAGTTCGACAGGGACGAAGCTTTCTTT.

In its sample, this clone was seen a few times. The V call is TRBV2, the J call TRBJ2-1; D uncertain. The CDR3 contains 14 residues. The germline V gene encodes CDR1 SNHLY and CDR2 FYNNEI. V gave up 7 bases and J gave up 3 bases, with 13 bases separating them. CDR3 sequence: CASNPSMVYNEQFF. The CDR3 DNA reads as TGTGCCAGCAACCCCAGCATGGTCTACAATGAGCAGTTCTTC.

This sequence joins TRBV25-1 and TRBJ2-3, with D possibly called TRBD1 or TRBD2 (5 bases each). This CDR3 spans 15 amino acids. CDR1 and CDR2 from the germline V gene are MGHDK and SYGVNS. V was trimmed by 3 bases and J by 4 bases, leaving 14 bases between them. CDR3 sequence: CASSESGRGADTQYF. The CDR3 DNA reads TGTGCCAGCAGTGAGTCAGGGAGAGGGGCAGATACGCAGTATTTT.

The rearrangement uses TRBV15 and TRBJ1-4; no reliable D call. The germline V gene encodes CDR1 LNHNV and CDR2 YYDKDF (reference sequence). This CDR3 has 12 amino acids. Trimming took 0 bases from V and 6 from J, leaving 2 bases between them. The CDR3 loop is CATSRDYEKLFF. CDR3 bases: TGTGCCACCAGCAGAGACTATGAAAAACTGTTTTTT.

Points on this clone: This sample includes further DNA sequences coding for the same CDR3. The CDR3 is CASSLDLGDTQYF. The CDR3 region has the DNA TGTGCCAGCAGCTTAGATCTCGGGGATACGCAGTATTTT. The V gene is TRBV11-2, the J gene TRBJ2-3, with D unclear. CDR3 length equals 13 residues. Germline V gene data show CDR1 as SGHAT and CDR2 as FQNNGV. Trimming removed 0 bases at V and 6 bases at J, with 7 bases between.

This chain joins TRBV5-1 and TRBJ2-7; D is undetermined. V lost 1 base and J lost 5, with 13 bases in between. Per the germline V gene, CDR1 is SGHRS and CDR2 is YFSETQ. The CDR3 is 14 residues long. DNA of the CDR3: TGCGCCAGCAGCTTGATGTTTAGCAACGACGAGCAGTACTTC. Amino acids: CASSLMFSNDEQYF. Filled out from reference TRBV5-1 and TRBJ2-7, the complete variable domain reads KAGVTQTPRYLIKTRGQQVTLSCSPISGHRSVSWYQQTPGQGLQFLFEYFSETQRNKGNFPGRFSGRQFSNSRSEMNVSTLELGDSALYLCASSLMFSNDEQYFGPGTRLTVT.